A single sample is the source of the 29 T cell receptor beta chains below, sequenced in a study of T-cell reconstitution after alpha-beta-depleted transplantation in children. It was with unique molecular identifiers that the TCRbeta library was prepared. MiXCR was run by TCRdb on the PCR reads, yielding one entry per CDR3 protein. The table includes 150,000 to 250,000 distinct CDR3 sequences, roughly 6.3% detected once. The material sequenced was PBMCs, taken before TCRalphabeta/CD19-depleted stem cell transplant. The origin of the receptors is a girl less than two years old with combined immunodeficiency, due to receive a stem cell transplant.

This clonotype was observed a handful of times. The chain carries TRBV4-2 and TRBJ2-5, with D possibly being TRBD1 (5 bases). Germline CDR1 reads LGHNA; CDR2 reads YNFKEQ. CDR3 length equals 12 residues. Trimming stripped 3 bases from V and 3 bases from J, with 5 bases between. Here the CDR3 reads CASSQTEETQYF. CDR3 nucleotide sequence: TGTGCCAGCAGCCAGACAGAAGAGACCCAGTACTTC.

This clonotype has ten or more counts. The chain is built from TRBV20-1 and TRBJ2-7, with D hard to call. Germline V gene lookup returns CDR1 DFQATT and CDR2 SNEGSKA (reference sequence). The length of the CDR3 is 13 residues. The V end lost 4 bases, the J end lost 1 base, and 11 bases lay between the germline ends. CDR3 residues: CSATLSRSYEQYF. The DNA for the CDR3 is TGCAGTGCTACCCTCTCTAGGTCCTACGAGCAGTACTTC.

This clonotype has a count of ten or more. The J gene is TRBJ2-5, the V gene TRBV2, with D maybe TRBD2 (6 bases). Germline V lookup: CDR1 SNHLY, CDR2 FYNNEI. The CDR3 is 17 residues long. Between the trimmed V and J ends, which lost 3 bases and 1 base, there was a span of 18 bases. CDR3 DNA sequence: TGTGCCAGCAGTGAGGGGGGAGGTCAGACAAGCCAAGAGACCCAGTACTTC. Its protein product is CASSEGGGQTSQETQYF.

This clonotype appeared many times. In DNA, the CDR3 is TGCAGCGAAGGGACAGAGAGAGGCTACACCTTC. This sequence encodes CSEGTERGYTF. The genes are TRBV29-1 and TRBJ1-2, with 7 bases matching TRBD1. V trimming: 7 bases; J trimming: 8 bases; junction bases outside the gene matches: 7. CDR1 and CDR2 from the germline V gene are SQVTM and ANQGSEA. The CDR3 runs to 11 residues.

This clonotype was seen ten or more times. The V call is TRBV2, the J call TRBJ1-5; tentative D call: TRBD1 (6 bases). The CDR3 runs to 13 residues. Looked up from germline, CDR1 is SNHLY and CDR2 is FYNNEI. Trimming removed 8 bases from V and 3 bases from J, with 11 bases in between. CDR3 protein: CASVRTVNQPQHF. The CDR3 region has the DNA TGTGCCAGCGTGCGGACAGTCAATCAGCCCCAGCATTTT.

This clonotype was seen many times. The V and J genes are TRBV5-1 and TRBJ2-1; D may be TRBD2 (5 bases). The ends were cut back, 0 bases at V and 6 bases at J, with 16 bases in the middle. The CDR3 runs 16 residues. The germline V gene has CDR1 SGHRS and CDR2 YFSETQ. CDR3 bases: TGCGCCAGCAGCTTGGCCGTGGGAGTTAATATCAATGAGCAGTTCTTC. It is translated as CASSLAVGVNINEQFF.

This clonotype was observed a handful of times. The J gene is TRBJ2-7, the V gene TRBV29-1; D is unclear. V gave up 6 bases and J gave up 6 bases, with 12 bases separating them. This CDR3 comprises 11 residues. Germline V lookup: CDR1 SQVTM, CDR2 ANQGSEA. This chain's CDR3 is CSVVVYSEQYF. DNA of the CDR3: TGCAGCGTCGTAGTTTATTCCGAGCAGTACTTC.

CDR3 sequence: CASRDTGPGEKLFF. In DNA, the CDR3 is TGTGCCAGCAGAGACACAGGGCCTGGGGAAAAACTGTTTTTT. The chain links TRBV18 to TRBJ1-4; possible D gene TRBD1, 6 bases. The CDR3 sequence is 14 residues long. Germline CDR1 is KGHSH and CDR2 is LQKENI. Trimming took 8 bases from V and 8 from J, leaving 18 bases between them.

Only one count was recorded for this clonotype. The chain links TRBV2 to TRBJ2-1; D call uncertain. This CDR3 contains 14 residues. Germline V lookup: CDR1 SNHLY, CDR2 FYNNEI. The V end lost 10 bases, the J end lost 3 bases, and 16 bases lay between the germline ends. The CDR3 region has the DNA TGTGCCATTACCGGATCCCCCAACTACAATGAGCAGTTCTTC. This translates into CAITGSPNYNEQFF.

This clonotype was seen ten or more times. The CDR3 spells CASSFSPTVRSTEAFF. In DNA, the CDR3 is TGTGCCAGCAGTTTCAGTCCCACAGTTAGGAGCACTGAAGCTTTCTTT. The chain couples TRBV12-3 or TRBV12-4 to TRBJ1-1; D uncertain. The CDR3 has 16 amino acids. Trimming took 3 bases from V and 4 from J, leaving 18 bases between them.

This clonotype has more than one count but fewer than ten. The chain employs TRBV29-1 and TRBJ1-1, with TRBD1 as a possible D gene (6 bases). CDR3 size: 12 residues. Germline CDR1 and CDR2: SQVTM and ANQGSEA. Deletions cut 6 bases from V and 1 base from J, with 9 bases between. The CDR3 is CSVIRGNTEAFF. DNA of the CDR3: TGCAGCGTCATCAGGGGGAACACTGAAGCTTTCTTT.

This clonotype was recorded at least ten times. The chain joins TRBV9 to TRBJ2-3; D is unresolved. The germline CDR1 and CDR2 sequences are SGDLS and YYNGEE. With 5 bases removed from V and 0 bases from J, the gap between germline ends came to 10 bases. This CDR3 is built from 14 residues. CDR3 in DNA: TGTGCCAGCAGGGCTTACGACAGCACAGATACGCAGTATTTT. Protein sequence: CASRAYDSTDTQYF.

This clonotype was detected ten times or more. The chain carries TRBV5-6 and TRBJ2-7, with D possibly TRBD2 on 6 matching bases. V was shortened by 1 base and J by 3 bases, with 8 bases between the two germline ends. The CDR3 totals 13 residues. Germline CDR1 reads SGHDT; CDR2 reads YYEEEE. CDR3 nucleotide sequence: TGTGCCAGCAGCTTGACGGACTACTACGAGCAGTACTTC. It translates to CASSLTDYYEQYF.

This clonotype was counted at least ten times. The genes are TRBV7-2 and TRBJ2-7, with 9 bases matching TRBD1. The CDR3 covers 15 residues. The germline V gene encodes CDR1 SGHTA and CDR2 FQGNSA. V shed 3 bases, J shed 2 bases, and the junction held 5 bases outside the gene matches. This chain's CDR3 is CASSFTRDRAYEQYF. CDR3 DNA: TGTGCCAGCAGCTTTACCCGGGACAGGGCCTACGAGCAGTACTTC.

This clonotype was recorded at least ten times. The J gene is TRBJ1-2, the V gene TRBV19, with 9 bases lining up with TRBD1. This CDR3 has 14 amino acids. Per the germline V gene, CDR1 is LNHDA and CDR2 is SQIVND (reference sequence). V shed 1 base and J 6 bases; nucleotides not matched to a gene: 3. CDR3 sequence (DNA): TGTGCCAGTAGTATAGGAACAGGGGGCCATGGCTACACCTTC. Translation: CASSIGTGGHGYTF.

Ten or more counts support this clonotype. The chain is built from TRBV29-1 and TRBJ2-7; perhaps TRBD2 as D (6 bases). The germline V and J ends were trimmed by 4 bases and 1 base, with 14 bases remaining between them. This CDR3 region has 14 residues. The germline CDR1 and CDR2 sequences are SQVTM and ANQGSEA. As DNA, the CDR3 is TGCAGCGTTGTAGGCAGGGACTTATCCTACGAGCAGTACTTC. Translated: CSVVGRDLSYEQYF.

The CDR3 coding sequence is TGTGCCAGCAGCACGTCCGAGGGCGCAACTAATGAAAAACTGTTTTTT. Encoded protein: CASSTSEGATNEKLFF. The V and J genes are TRBV21-1 and TRBJ1-4. TRBV21-1 is tagged as a pseudogene. The CDR3 is 16 residues long.

This clonotype was recorded many times. The rearrangement joins TRBV29-1 to TRBJ2-7; 11 bases line up with TRBD2. Germline V gives CDR1 SQVTM, CDR2 ANQGSEA. V dropped 2 bases and J dropped 6; count of bases not matched to a gene: 9. This CDR3 contains 15 residues. The CDR3 sequence is CSVELAGGNAVEQYF. The CDR3 bases are TGCAGCGTTGAACTAGCGGGAGGTAATGCGGTCGAGCAGTACTTC.

This clonotype was seen repeatedly, ten times or more. The chain combines TRBV2 with TRBJ2-7, with TRBD2 identical over 8 bases. CDR3 length: 15 amino acids. Germline lookup yields CDR1 SNHLY and CDR2 FYNNEI. The J segment lost 3 bases and the V segment lost 6 bases, leaving 10 bases of the junction unmatched. The CDR3 DNA sequence: TGTGCCAGCAGCCTTCTCGGGGGGGGCCGCTACGAGCAGTACTTC. It specifies CASSLLGGGRYEQYF.

This clonotype has a count of ten or more. The CDR3 bases are TGTGCCAGCAGCCGACAGAGGTCGAACACCGGGGAGCTGTTTTTT. As protein: CASSRQRSNTGELFF. The chain uses TRBV7-2 and TRBJ2-2; D may be TRBD1 (5 bases). The CDR3 covers 15 residues. V was pared by 5 bases and J by 0 bases, with 10 bases between. The germline V gene encodes CDR1 SGHTA and CDR2 FQGNSA. Based on the CDR3 plus reference TRBV7-2 and TRBJ2-2, the full variable domain is GAGVSQSPSNKVTEKGKDVELRCDPISGHTALYWYRQSLGQGLEFLIYFQGNSAPDKSGLPSDRFSAERTGGSVSTLTIQRTQQEDSAVYLCASSRQRSNTGELFFGEGSRLTVL.

This clonotype has ten or more counts. Compared with germline, one end of the junction differs, possibly owing to a read error. This chain links TRBV7-7 with TRBJ2-1, with 7 bases matching TRBD2. The germline CDR1 and CDR2 sequences are SSHAT and FNYEAQ (reference sequence). The CDR3 length is 15 residues. The chain's CDR3 is CASSLDSSGYNEQFF. The CDR3 bases are TGTGCTAGCAGCTTGGACTCTAGCGGATACAATGAGCAGTTCTTC.

This chain connects TRBV7-9 to TRBJ2-1, with 7 positions matching TRBD1. The CDR3 loop spans 16 amino acids. V shed 4 bases and J 4 bases; nucleotides not matched to a gene: 10. Germline V CDR1 and CDR2: SEHNR, FQNEAQ (reference sequence). For the CDR3, the DNA is TGTGCCAGCAGCTCATACAGGGGTACTCCGTACAATGAGCAGTTCTTC. As protein: CASSSYRGTPYNEQFF.

This clonotype was recorded many times. This chain uses TRBV9 with TRBJ2-3; no firm D call. Germline V gene data show CDR1 as SGDLS and CDR2 as YYNGEE. Trimming took 2 bases from V and 0 from J, leaving 7 bases between them. The CDR3 is 14 residues long. CDR3 protein: CASSVTSSTDTQYF. Here the CDR3 DNA reads TGTGCCAGCAGCGTCACCAGTAGCACAGATACGCAGTATTTT. Looking up the rest from reference TRBV9 and TRBJ2-3 gives the full variable domain: DSGVTQTPKHLITATGQRVTLRCSPRSGDLSVYWYQQSLDQGLQFLIQYYNGEERAKGNILERFSAQQFPDLHSELNLSSLELGDSALYFCASSVTSSTDTQYFGPGTRLTVL.

This clonotype was counted ten times or more. The chain combines TRBV5-1 with TRBJ1-2, with a tentative D call TRBD1 (5 bases). The germline V gene encodes CDR1 SGHRS and CDR2 YFSETQ. The CDR3 is 19 amino acids. V lost 1 base, J lost 0 bases, and 22 bases lay in between. Written as DNA, the CDR3 is TGCGCCAGCAGCTTGAACACCATCCCTACTACAGGAGCTAACTATGGCTACACCTTC. Protein product: CASSLNTIPTTGANYGYTF.

The chain couples TRBV28 to TRBJ1-1; 9 nucleotides align to TRBD1. The CDR3 has 20 amino acids. With V trimmed by 2 bases and J by 5 bases, 21 bases remained unmatched. Germline V gene data show CDR1 as MDHEN and CDR2 as SYDVKM. CDR3 in DNA: TGTGCCAGCAGTTTACGAGACTTCCTTATAGCACAGGGGGCTTCGACTGAAGCTTTCTTT. It translates to CASSLRDFLIAQGASTEAFF.

This clonotype showed up many times. This chain connects TRBV27 to TRBJ1-1, with no clear D. From germline, CDR1 is MNHEY and CDR2 SMNVEV (reference sequence). The CDR3 consists of 14 residues. The V end was cut by 6 bases, the J end by 4 bases, with 15 bases between. CDR3 sequence: CASSWKGGGTEAFF. The CDR3, as DNA: TGTGCCAGCAGCTGGAAGGGTGGCGGCACTGAAGCTTTCTTT.

At least ten counts were recorded for this clonotype. The chain joins TRBV6-5 to TRBJ2-1; 9 positions match TRBD1. The CDR3 loop spans 18 amino acids. Unmatched junction bases numbered 11, after V lost 2 bases and J lost 3 bases. Germline V gene sequence: CDR1 MNHEY, CDR2 SVGAGI. The CDR3 coding sequence is TGTGCCAGCAGTTACCGGTGGAGGACAGGGGTTCGCTACAATGAGCAGTTCTTC. It specifies CASSYRWRTGVRYNEQFF.

This clonotype was counted between two and nine times. The gene calls are TRBV30 and TRBJ2-2, with 10 positions matching TRBD2. This CDR3 spans 15 amino acids. The germline V gene has CDR1 GTSNPN and CDR2 SVGIG (reference sequence). After removal of 0 bases from V and 4 bases from J, the junction contained 2 bases not matched to a gene. This chain's CDR3 is CAWSVAGGPTGELFF. CDR3 nucleotide sequence: TGTGCCTGGAGTGTAGCGGGGGGGCCCACCGGGGAGCTGTTTTTT. The entire variable domain, with the rest obtained from reference TRBV30 and TRBJ2-2, is as follows: SQTIHQWPATLVQPVGSPLSLECTVEGTSNPNLYWYRQAAGRGLQLLFYSVGIGQISSEVPQNLSASRPQDRQFILSSKKLLLSDSGFYLCAWSVAGGPTGELFFGEGSRLTVL.

This clonotype has a count of ten or more. This chain uses TRBV20-1 with TRBJ2-7, with D possibly being TRBD2 (6 bases). V gave up 6 bases and J gave up 2 bases, with 14 bases separating them. The V gene's germline CDR1 is DFQATT and CDR2 SNEGSKA (reference sequence). The CDR3 is 13 residues long. This chain's CDR3 is CSAMHSGPYEQYF. The CDR3 nucleotides are TGCAGTGCCATGCATAGCGGTCCCTACGAGCAGTACTTC.